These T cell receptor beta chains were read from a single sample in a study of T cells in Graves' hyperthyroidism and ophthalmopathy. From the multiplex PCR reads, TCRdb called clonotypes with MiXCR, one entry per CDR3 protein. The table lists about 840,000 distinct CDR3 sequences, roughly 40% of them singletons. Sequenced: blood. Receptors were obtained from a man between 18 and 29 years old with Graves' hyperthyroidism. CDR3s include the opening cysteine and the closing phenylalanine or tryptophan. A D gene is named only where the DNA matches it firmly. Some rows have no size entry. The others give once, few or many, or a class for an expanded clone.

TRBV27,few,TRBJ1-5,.,TGTGCCAGCGCCCTCCTTGGGGACCAGCCCCAGCATTTT,CASALLGDQPQHF
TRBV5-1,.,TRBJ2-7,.,TGCGCCAGCAGCGAAACCACAGTTTACGAGCAGTACTTC,CASSETTVYEQYF
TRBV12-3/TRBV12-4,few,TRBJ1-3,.,TGTGCCAGCAGTTTAGGACGACTACTACGCTCTGGAAACACCATATATTTT,CASSLGRLLRSGNTIYF
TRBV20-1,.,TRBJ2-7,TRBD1,TGCAGTGCTAGGAGACAGGGGGCGGCAATACTCTACGAGCAGTACTTC,CSARRQGAAILYEQYF
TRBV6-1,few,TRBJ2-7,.,TGTGCCAGCAGTGAAAACCCGGACAGTCGCGACGAGCAGTACTTC,CASSENPDSRDEQYF
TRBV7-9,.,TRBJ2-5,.,TGTGCCAGCAGCTTCCAGGCAGGGGAAGAGACCCAGTACTTC,CASSFQAGEETQYF
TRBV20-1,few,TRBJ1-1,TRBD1,TGCAGTGCTAGGTACAGGGGACCGCCGCTTGAAGCTTTCTTT,CSARYRGPPLEAFF
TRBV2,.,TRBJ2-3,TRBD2,TGTGCCAGCAGAGGGACTAGTTCAGATACGCAGTATTTT,CASRGTSSDTQYF
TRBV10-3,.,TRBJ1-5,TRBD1,TGTGCCAGCAGGGTATCGGGACAGGGCCATCAGCCCCAGCATTTT,CASRVSGQGHQPQHF
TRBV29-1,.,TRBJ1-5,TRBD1,TGCAGTCTCCAGGGGGCGGGCAATCAGCCCCAGCATTTT,CSLQGAGNQPQHF
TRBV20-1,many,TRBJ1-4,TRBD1,TGCAGTGCTAGAGGGGGGACAGGATATGAAAAACTGTTTTTT,CSARGGTGYEKLFF
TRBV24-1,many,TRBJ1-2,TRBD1,TGTGCCACCAGTGATTCTAATCCGGGACAGGGTAATGGCTACACCTTC,CATSDSNPGQGNGYTF
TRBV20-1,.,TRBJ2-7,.,TGCAGTGCTAGGAGGACAGGGGCGGAGCGGGAGGGCCGGTACGAGCAGTACTTC,CSARRTGAEREGRYEQYF
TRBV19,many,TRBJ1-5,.,TGTGCCAGTACCCTATACGGGGGTAATAGCAATCAGCCCCAGCATTTT,CASTLYGGNSNQPQHF